The present T cell receptor (beta chain) was sequenced within a study of human CD8 memory T cell subsets. V trimming: 5 bases; J trimming: 7 bases; junction bases outside the gene matches: 5. Germline V gene data show CDR1 as SGHAT and CDR2 as FQNNGV. There are 15 residues in the CDR3. This clonotype was seen many times. It was from duplicate vials of approximately 150,000 sorted CD8+ T cells per subset that RNA came. TCR beta libraries were made by UMI-labeled 5' RACE. TCRdb reprocessed the 5' RACE reads with MiXCR, giving one entry per CDR3 protein. Seen here are about 7,900 distinct CDR3 sequences, 3.9% observed once, and the top ten hold less than 45%.

This TCR was sampled from a human donor in good health. The rearrangement uses TRBV11-2 and TRBJ2-1; 13 positions match TRBD2. Sequencing used CD8+ T cells from PBMCs. The CDR3 DNA reads as TGTGCCAGCAGCCAAGGACTAGCGGGAGTTAATGAGCAGTTCTTC. Its translation is CASSQGLAGVNEQFF.